The next 4 T cell receptor beta chains were all read from a single sample in a study of blood T cell repertoires in COVID-19. Clones were read by immunoSEQ multiplex PCR, and TCRdb kept only the in-frame ones, dropping some. The sample lists roughly 70,000 clones, roughly 80% occurring once. Sequencing was performed on peripheral blood. All receptors derive from a man aged 70 or older who had recovered from COVID-19.

The rearrangement joins TRBV6-1 to TRBJ1-5; maybe TRBD1 (5 bases). Germline CDR1 reads MNHNS; CDR2 reads SASEGT. V was pared by 2 bases and J by 5 bases, with 19 bases between. CDR3 length equals 17 residues. The CDR3 nucleotides read TGTGCCAGCAGTGAAATAATGTGGGGCAGGGATCATCAGCCCCAGCATTTT. Its protein is CASSEIMWGRDHQPQHF.

The chain carries TRBV30 and TRBJ2-5; D is possibly TRBD2 (5 bases). The CDR3 loop spans 16 amino acids. V lost 0 bases and J lost 1, with 15 bases in between. CDR1 and CDR2 (germline): GTSNPN, SVGIG (reference sequence). The CDR3 sequence is CAWSVWAGGIQETQYF. The CDR3 nucleotides are TGTGCCTGGAGTGTATGGGCAGGAGGAATCCAAGAGACCCAGTACTTC.

In this sample, this clone turned up once. V and J are TRBV7-8 and TRBJ1-2; 8 bases are shared with TRBD1. Unmatched junction bases numbered 7, after V lost 5 bases and J lost 8 bases. The germline gives CDR1 SGHVS, CDR2 FQNEAQ. This CDR3 is built from 13 residues. CDR3 region: CASSPGGPKGYTF. The CDR3 DNA follows: TGTGCCAGCAGCCCAGGGGGCCCAAAGGGCTACACCTTC.

CDR3 bases: TGTGCCAGCAGCCTTAACAGGGCCCAGTTCTTC. Its translation is CASSLNRAQFF. The V call is TRBV5-4, the J call TRBJ2-1, with D possibly TRBD1 on 6 matching bases. Trimming stripped 4 bases from V and 13 bases from J, with 12 bases between. Germline values: CDR1 SGHNT, CDR2 YYREEE (reference sequence). This CDR3 is built from 11 residues.